Sequencing of this TCR beta chain was carried out in a study of T-cell memory formation after mild COVID-19. The germline V gene has CDR1 SQVTM and CDR2 ANQGSEA. This CDR3 comprises 13 residues. V was shortened by 0 bases and J by 1 base, with 6 bases between the two germline ends. Study-level points and caveats: The study found balanced CD4/CD8 in clones contracting day 15 to 85 and a CD4+ lean in later expanders. Researchers report contracting CD4+ clones mostly in CM and EM, with CD8+ clones in EMRA.

TCRdb reanalysed the 5' RACE reads using MiXCR and keeps one entry per CDR3 protein. The sample contains 350,000 to 500,000 distinct CDR3 sequences, 20% to 25% of which appear only once. To note about this clonotype: The antigen is unknown.

The chain links TRBV29-1 to TRBJ2-5; D possibly uses TRBD1 or TRBD2 (5 bases each). The receptor comes from an adult woman who had mild COVID-19 (a few samples of this study predate the infection). Cell type and time point are not known. Sequencing input: PBMCs or a T cell subset sorted from them (not recorded which). CDR3 sequence (DNA): TGCAGCGTTGAAGAAGGGACCCAAGAGACCCAGTACTTC. It is translated as CSVEEGTQETQYF.